The 2 T cell receptor beta chains in this list originate from one sample, sequenced in a study of blood T cell repertoires in COVID-19. Data came from immunoSEQ multiplex PCR; TCRdb stores just in-frame clones and leaves some out. The sample holds around 30,000 clones, around 83% seen once. The specimen was peripheral blood. The source is a human donor in a cohort sampled during active COVID-19.

This chain joins TRBV24-1 and TRBJ2-7; 9 bases align to TRBD1. CDR3 length: 16 amino acids. The J segment lost 7 bases and the V segment lost 9 bases, leaving 18 bases of the junction unmatched. Germline values: CDR1 KGHDR, CDR2 SFDVKD. CDR3 in DNA: TGTGCCACCTTCCCACGGCCCAACAGGGGGCCCTGGGAGCAGTACTTC. Translation gives CATFPRPNRGPWEQYF.

The chain employs TRBV11-2 and TRBJ1-1; 7 bases fit TRBD1. Per the germline V gene, CDR1 is SGHAT and CDR2 is FQNNGV. V was pared by 1 base and J by 5 bases, with 7 bases of the junction left unmatched. The CDR3 totals 15 residues. CDR3 residues: CASSLGTQGRTEAFF. CDR3 nucleotides: TGTGCCAGCAGCTTAGGTACACAGGGGAGGACTGAAGCTTTCTTT.